The sequence of this T cell receptor beta chain was determined in a study of T-cell memory formation after mild COVID-19. Only a few counts were recorded for this clonotype. The CDR3 totals 14 residues. Germline CDR1 is SGHRS and CDR2 is YFSETQ. V was clipped by 0 bases and J by 4 bases, with 7 bases between them. Via MiXCR, TCRdb re-called the 5' RACE reads, giving one row per CDR3 protein. This sample has 470,000 or so distinct CDR3 sequences, with roughly 20% found just once. The chain recombines TRBV5-1 with TRBJ1-4; D ambiguous. This sequence was found in an adult woman who had mild COVID-19 (a few samples of this study predate the infection). Cell type and time point are not known. The sequencing input was PBMCs or a T cell subset sorted from them (not recorded which). CDR3 in amino acids: CASSLVDRNEKLFF. CDR3 in DNA: TGCGCCAGCAGCTTGGTCGACCGTAATGAAAAACTGTTTTTT.